This entry describes one T cell receptor (beta chain). Its target is unknown. This specimen comes from a study of T cell responses to AZD1222 COVID-19 vaccine. General study findings and limits: As reported, nearly half of all spike-specific TCRs target variant regions that are unmutated. Repertoire samples came only from after the peak T cell response.

Produced via immunoSEQ multiplex PCR; TCRdb's table is partial and in-frame only. The table shows over 95,000 clones, with roughly 80% occurring only once. The CDR3 is 15 residues long. Germline V lookup: CDR1 MGHRA, CDR2 YSYEKL. V dropped 2 bases and J dropped 5 bases, with 15 bases sitting between them. This TCR came from an adult who received the AZD1222 COVID-19 vaccine. The rearrangement joins TRBV4-1 to TRBJ1-1; TRBD1 might be the D (6 bases). The specimen was peripheral blood, collected 28 days after the second AZD1222 dose. The CDR3 region is CASSQHRVGKTEAFF. The CDR3 region has the DNA TGCGCCAGCAGCCAACACAGGGTGGGTAAAACTGAAGCTTTCTTT.